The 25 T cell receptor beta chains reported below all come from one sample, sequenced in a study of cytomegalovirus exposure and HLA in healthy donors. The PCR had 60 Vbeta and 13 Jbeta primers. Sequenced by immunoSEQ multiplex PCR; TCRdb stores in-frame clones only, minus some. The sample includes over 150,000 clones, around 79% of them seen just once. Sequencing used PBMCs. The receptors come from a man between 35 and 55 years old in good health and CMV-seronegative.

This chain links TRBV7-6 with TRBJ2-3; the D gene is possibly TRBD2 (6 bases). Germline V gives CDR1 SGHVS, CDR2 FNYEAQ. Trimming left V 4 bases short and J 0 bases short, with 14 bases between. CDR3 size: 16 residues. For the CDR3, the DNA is TGTGCCAGCAGCTCCCCGTGGAGGGATAGCACAGATACGCAGTATTTT. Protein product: CASSSPWRDSTDTQYF. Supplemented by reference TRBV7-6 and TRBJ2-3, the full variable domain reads GAGVSQSPRYKVTKRGQDVALRCDPISGHVSLYWYRQALGQGPEFLTYFNYEAQQDKSGLPNDRFSAERPEGSISTLTIQRTEQRDSAMYRCASSSPWRDSTDTQYFGPGTRLTVL.

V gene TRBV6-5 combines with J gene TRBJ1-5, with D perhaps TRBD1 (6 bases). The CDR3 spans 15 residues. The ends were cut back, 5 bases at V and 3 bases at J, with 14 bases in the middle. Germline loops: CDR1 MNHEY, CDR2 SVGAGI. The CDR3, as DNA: TGTGCCAGCAGTGTTAAGGGGGGGTTCAATCAGCCCCAGCATTTT. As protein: CASSVKGGFNQPQHF.

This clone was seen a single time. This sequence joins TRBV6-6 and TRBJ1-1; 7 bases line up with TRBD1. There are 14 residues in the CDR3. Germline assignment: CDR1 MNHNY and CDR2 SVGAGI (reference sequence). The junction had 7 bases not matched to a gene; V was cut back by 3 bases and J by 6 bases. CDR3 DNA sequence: TGTGCCAGCAGTTATGGACAGGAGAGGGCTGAAGCTTTCTTT. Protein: CASSYGQERAEAFF.

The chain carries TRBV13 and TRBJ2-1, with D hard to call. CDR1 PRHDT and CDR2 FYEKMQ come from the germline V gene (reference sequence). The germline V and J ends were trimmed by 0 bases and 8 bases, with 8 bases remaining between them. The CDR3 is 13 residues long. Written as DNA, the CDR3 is TGTGCCAGCAGCTTAGGGCAGGCCCATGAGCAGTTCTTC. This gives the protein CASSLGQAHEQFF.

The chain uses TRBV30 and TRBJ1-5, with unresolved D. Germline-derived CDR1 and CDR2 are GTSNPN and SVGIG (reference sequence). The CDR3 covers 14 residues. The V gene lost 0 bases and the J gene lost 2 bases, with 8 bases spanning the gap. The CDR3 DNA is TGTGCCTGGAGTGTAGCGTCCGGCAATCAGCCCCAGCATTTT. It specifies CAWSVASGNQPQHF.

The DNA for the CDR3 is TGTGCCAGCAGTGAGGGCCCTCAGCCCCAGCATTTT. Its translation is CASSEGPQPQHF. The V gene is TRBV2, the J gene TRBJ1-5, with no clear D. The CDR3 length is 12 residues. V was trimmed by 3 bases and J by 6 bases, leaving 6 bases between them. From germline, CDR1 is SNHLY and CDR2 FYNNEI.

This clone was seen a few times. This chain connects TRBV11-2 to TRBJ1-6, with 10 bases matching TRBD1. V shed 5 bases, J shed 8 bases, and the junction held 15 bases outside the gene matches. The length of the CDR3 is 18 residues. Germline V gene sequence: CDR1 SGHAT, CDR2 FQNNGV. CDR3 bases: TGTGCCAGCAGCCCTCAATTCCAGACGGGACAGGGGTATTCACCCCTCCACTTT. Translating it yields CASSPQFQTGQGYSPLHF.

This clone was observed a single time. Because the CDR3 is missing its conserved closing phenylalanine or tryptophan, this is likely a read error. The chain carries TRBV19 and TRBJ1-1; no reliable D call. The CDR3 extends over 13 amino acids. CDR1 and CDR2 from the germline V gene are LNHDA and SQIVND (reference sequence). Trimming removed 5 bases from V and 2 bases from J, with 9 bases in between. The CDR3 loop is CASSAGRNTEAFL. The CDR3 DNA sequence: TGTGCCAGTAGTGCGGGGAGAAACACTGAAGCTTTCCTT.

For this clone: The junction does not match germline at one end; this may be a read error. This CDR3 reads CASSTGPSYGQYF. CDR3 nucleotide sequence: TGTGCCAGCAGTACAGGGCCTTCCTACGGGCAGTACTTC. V gene TRBV6-5 combines with J gene TRBJ2-7, with a weak D call TRBD1 (6 bases). Germline-derived CDR1 and CDR2 are MNHEY and SVGAGI. This CDR3 comprises 13 residues.

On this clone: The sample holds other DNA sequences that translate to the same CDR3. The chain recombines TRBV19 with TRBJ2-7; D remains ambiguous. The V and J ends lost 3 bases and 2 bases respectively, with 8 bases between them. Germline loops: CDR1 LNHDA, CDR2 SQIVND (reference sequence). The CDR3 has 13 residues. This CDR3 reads CASSIRGTYEQYF. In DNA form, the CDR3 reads TGTGCCAGTAGTATCAGAGGTACCTACGAGCAGTACTTC.

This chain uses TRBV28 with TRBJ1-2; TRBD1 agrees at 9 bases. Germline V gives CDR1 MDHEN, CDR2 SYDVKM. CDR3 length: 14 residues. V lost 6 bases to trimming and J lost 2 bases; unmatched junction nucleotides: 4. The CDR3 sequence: CASREQGANYGYTF. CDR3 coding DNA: TGTGCCAGCAGGGAACAGGGGGCCAACTATGGCTACACCTTC.

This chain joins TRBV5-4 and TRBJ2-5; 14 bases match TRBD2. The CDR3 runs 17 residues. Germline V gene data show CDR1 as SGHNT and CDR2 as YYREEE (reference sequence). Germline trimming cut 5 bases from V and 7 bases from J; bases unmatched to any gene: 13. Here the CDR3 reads CASSSGLAGATTGTQYF. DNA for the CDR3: TGTGCCAGCAGTTCGGGACTAGCGGGGGCCACGACAGGGACCCAGTACTTC.

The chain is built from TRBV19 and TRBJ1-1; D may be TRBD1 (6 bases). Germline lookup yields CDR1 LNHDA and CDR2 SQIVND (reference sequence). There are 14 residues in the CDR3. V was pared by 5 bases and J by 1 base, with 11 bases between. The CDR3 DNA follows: TGTGCCAGTAGTGCACAGGGCAGGAACACTGAAGCTTTCTTT. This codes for CASSAQGRNTEAFF.

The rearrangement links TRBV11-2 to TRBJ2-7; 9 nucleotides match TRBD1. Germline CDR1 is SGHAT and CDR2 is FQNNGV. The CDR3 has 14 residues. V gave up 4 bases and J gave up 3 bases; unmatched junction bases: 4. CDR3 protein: CASSYGTGIYEQYF. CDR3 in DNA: TGTGCCAGCAGCTACGGGACAGGGATCTACGAGCAGTACTTC.

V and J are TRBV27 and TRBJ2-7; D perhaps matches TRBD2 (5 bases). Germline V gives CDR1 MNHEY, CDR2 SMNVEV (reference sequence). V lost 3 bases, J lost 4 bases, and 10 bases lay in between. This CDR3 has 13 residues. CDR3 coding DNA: TGTGCCAGCAGTTTCGGGGTCGGGTACGAGCAGTACTTC. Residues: CASSFGVGYEQYF.

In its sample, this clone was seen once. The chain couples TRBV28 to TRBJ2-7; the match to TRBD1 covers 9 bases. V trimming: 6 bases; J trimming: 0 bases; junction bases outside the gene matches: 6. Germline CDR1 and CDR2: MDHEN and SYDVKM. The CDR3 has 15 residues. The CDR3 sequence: CASRGDRGTSYEQYF. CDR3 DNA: TGTGCCAGCAGAGGCGACAGGGGGACCTCCTACGAGCAGTACTTC.

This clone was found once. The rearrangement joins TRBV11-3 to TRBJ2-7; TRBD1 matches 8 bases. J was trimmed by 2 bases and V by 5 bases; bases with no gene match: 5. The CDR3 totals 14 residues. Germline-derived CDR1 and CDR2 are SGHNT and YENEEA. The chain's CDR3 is CASSPGQGPYEQYF. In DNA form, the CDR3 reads TGTGCCAGCAGCCCCGGACAGGGACCCTACGAGCAGTACTTC. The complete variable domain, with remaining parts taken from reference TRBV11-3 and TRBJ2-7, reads EAGVVQSPRYKIIEKKQPVAFWCNPISGHNTLYWYLQNLGQGPELLIRYENEEAVDDSQLPKDRFSAERLKGVDSTLKIQPAELGDSAVYLCASSPGQGPYEQYFGPGTRLTVT.

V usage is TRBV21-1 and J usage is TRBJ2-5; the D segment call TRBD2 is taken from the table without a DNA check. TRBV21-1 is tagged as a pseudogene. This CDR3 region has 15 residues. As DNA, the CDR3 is TGTGCCAGCAGCAGACGGGGGGGCAGGCAAGAGACCCAGTACTTC. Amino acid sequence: CASSRRGGRQETQYF.

Here the CDR3 reads CASSGNRGQGSGANVLTF. CDR3 nucleotides: TGTGCCAGCAGTGGAAACAGGGGACAGGGCTCTGGGGCCAACGTCCTGACTTTC. V usage is TRBV6-1 and J usage is TRBJ2-6; TRBD1 matches at 9 bases. V was pared by 4 bases and J by 0 bases, with 7 bases of the junction left unmatched. CDR3 length: 18 residues. CDR1 and CDR2 from the germline V gene are MNHNS and SASEGT.

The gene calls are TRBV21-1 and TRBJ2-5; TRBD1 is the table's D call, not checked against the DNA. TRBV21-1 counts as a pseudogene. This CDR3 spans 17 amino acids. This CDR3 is CASSKPPNPGQGETQYF. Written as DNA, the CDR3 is TGTGCCAGCAGCAAACCACCTAACCCAGGACAGGGAGAGACCCAGTACTTC.

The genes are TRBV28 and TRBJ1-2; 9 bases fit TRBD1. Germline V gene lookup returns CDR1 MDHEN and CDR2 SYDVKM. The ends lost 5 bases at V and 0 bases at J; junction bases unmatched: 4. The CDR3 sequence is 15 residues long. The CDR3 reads CASSSGTGSNYGYTF. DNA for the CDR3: TGTGCCAGCAGTAGCGGGACAGGGTCTAACTATGGCTACACCTTC.

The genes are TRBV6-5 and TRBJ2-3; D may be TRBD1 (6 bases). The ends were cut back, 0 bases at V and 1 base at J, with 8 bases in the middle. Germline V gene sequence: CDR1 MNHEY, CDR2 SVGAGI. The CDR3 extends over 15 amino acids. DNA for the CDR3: TGTGCCAGCAGTTACTCGGGGGCCGGCACAGATACGCAGTATTTT. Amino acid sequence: CASSYSGAGTDTQYF.

CDR3 amino acids: CASGLSDRAETQYF. CDR3 sequence (DNA): TGTGCTAGTGGCCTTTCGGACAGGGCAGAGACCCAGTACTTC. V gene TRBV12-5 combines with J gene TRBJ2-5; TRBD1 matches 8 bases. From germline, CDR1 is LGHNT and CDR2 FRNRAP. J lost 4 bases, V lost 6 bases, and 7 bases had no gene match. CDR3 length equals 14 residues.

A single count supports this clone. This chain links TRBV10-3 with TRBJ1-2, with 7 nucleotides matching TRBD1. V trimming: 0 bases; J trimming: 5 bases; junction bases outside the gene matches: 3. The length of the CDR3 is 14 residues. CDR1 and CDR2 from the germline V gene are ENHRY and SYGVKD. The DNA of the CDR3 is TGTGCCATCAGTGAGTCCGAGACAGGGTATGGCTACACCTTC. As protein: CAISESETGYGYTF.

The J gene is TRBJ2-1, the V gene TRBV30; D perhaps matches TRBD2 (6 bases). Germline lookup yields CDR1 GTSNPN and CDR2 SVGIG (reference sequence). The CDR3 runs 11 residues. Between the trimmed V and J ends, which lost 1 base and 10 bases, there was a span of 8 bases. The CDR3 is CAWSEGGEQFF. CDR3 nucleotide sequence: TGTGCCTGGAGTGAAGGAGGGGAGCAGTTCTTC.